This T cell receptor (beta chain) originates from a study of high-grade serous ovarian cancer treatment subgroups. Study in general: Samples averaged approximately 15,000 reads and around 7,600 unique TCR beta rearrangements.

V lost 0 bases, J lost 7 bases, and 8 bases stayed unmatched. The CDR3 runs to 16 residues. CDR1 and CDR2 (germline): MGHRA, YSYEKL. This clone was seen only once. Its specificity is unknown. Study-wide points: The analyses considered CDR3 and ignored CDR1 and CDR2. TCR clonal relatedness correlated positively with neoantigen level. Repertoire similarity ranged about 0.11 to 0.8 between tumors of one patient.

Only in-frame clones appear in the TCRdb table, and some are missing; sequencing was by immunoSEQ multiplex PCR. The sample lists thousands of clones; 88% were seen once. Tumor tissue was taken before any definitive surgery or chemotherapy was given. The source of this sequence is a human donor with high-grade serous ovarian cancer. The chain employs TRBV4-1 and TRBJ2-1, with TRBD2 identical over 8 bases. What was sequenced was tumor tissue. The CDR3 bases are TGCGCCAGCAGCCAAGATCCGGGGGGGCAAGTAAATGAGCAGTTCTTC. The encoded protein is CASSQDPGGQVNEQFF.